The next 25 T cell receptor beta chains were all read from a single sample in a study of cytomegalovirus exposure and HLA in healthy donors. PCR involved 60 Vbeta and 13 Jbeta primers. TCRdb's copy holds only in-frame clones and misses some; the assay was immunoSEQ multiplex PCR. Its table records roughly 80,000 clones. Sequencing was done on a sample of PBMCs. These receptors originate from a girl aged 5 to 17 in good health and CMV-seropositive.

The DNA of the CDR3 is TGTGCCAGCAGCTTATTTAGCGTACTAGCGGGGGATGTCTCCTACGAGCAGTACTTC. Translated, it gives CASSLFSVLAGDVSYEQYF. The chain carries TRBV13 and TRBJ2-7; TRBD2 agrees at 11 bases. V shed 2 bases and J 0 bases; nucleotides not matched to a gene: 12. The germline CDR1 and CDR2 sequences are PRHDT and FYEKMQ (reference sequence). The CDR3 has 19 residues.

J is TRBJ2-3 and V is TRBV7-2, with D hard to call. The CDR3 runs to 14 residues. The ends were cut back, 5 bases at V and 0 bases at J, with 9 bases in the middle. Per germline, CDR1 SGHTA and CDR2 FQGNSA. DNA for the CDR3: TGTGCCAGCAGCCTAACGACTAGCACAGATACGCAGTATTTT. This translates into CASSLTTSTDTQYF.

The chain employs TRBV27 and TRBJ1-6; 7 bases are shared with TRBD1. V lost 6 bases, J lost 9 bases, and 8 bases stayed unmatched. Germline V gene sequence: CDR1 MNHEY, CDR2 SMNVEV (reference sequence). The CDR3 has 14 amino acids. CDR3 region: CASRSQGEISPLHF. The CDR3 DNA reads TGTGCCAGCAGATCGCAGGGGGAAATTTCACCCCTCCACTTT.

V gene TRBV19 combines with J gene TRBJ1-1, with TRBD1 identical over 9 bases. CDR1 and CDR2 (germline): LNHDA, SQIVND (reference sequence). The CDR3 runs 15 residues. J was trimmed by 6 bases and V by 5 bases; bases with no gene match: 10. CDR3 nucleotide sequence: TGTGCCAGTAGTCCCCGGGACAGGGCGTTTTCTGAAGCTTTCTTT. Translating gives CASSPRDRAFSEAFF.

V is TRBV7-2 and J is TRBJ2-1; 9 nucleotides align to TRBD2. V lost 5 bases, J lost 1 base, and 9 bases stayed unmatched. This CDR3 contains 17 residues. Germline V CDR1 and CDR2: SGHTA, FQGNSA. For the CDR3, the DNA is TGTGCCAGCAGCCTGGCTAGCGGGGCACCTTCCTACAATGAGCAGTTCTTC. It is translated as CASSLASGAPSYNEQFF.

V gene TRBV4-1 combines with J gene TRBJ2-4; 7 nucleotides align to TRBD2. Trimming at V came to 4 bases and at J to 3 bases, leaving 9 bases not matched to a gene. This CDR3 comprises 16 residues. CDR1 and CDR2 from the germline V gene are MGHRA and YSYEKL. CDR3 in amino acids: CASSPGRGEGKNIQYF. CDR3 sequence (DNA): TGCGCCAGCAGCCCCGGTAGAGGGGAGGGCAAAAACATTCAGTACTTC.

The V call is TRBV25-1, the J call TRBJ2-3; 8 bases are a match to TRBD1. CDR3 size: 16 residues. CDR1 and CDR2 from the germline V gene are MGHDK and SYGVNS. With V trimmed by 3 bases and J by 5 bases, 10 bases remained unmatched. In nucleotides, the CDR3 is TGTGCCAGCAGTGAGGGAGTCCAGGGGGCAATAGATACGCAGTATTTT. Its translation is CASSEGVQGAIDTQYF.

In DNA form, the CDR3 reads TGTGCCAGCAGCGTTCGGGGGGGCATAGGCGCTGAAGCTTTCTTT. Encoded protein: CASSVRGGIGAEAFF. The chain is built from TRBV9 and TRBJ1-1; a weak D match, TRBD1 (6 bases). The germline gives CDR1 SGDLS, CDR2 YYNGEE. Trimming shortened V by 2 bases and J by 6 bases, and 17 bases separated the two germline ends. This CDR3 spans 15 amino acids. Filled out from reference TRBV9 and TRBJ1-1, the complete variable domain reads DSGVTQTPKHLITATGQRVTLRCSPRSGDLSVYWYQQSLDQGLQFLIQYYNGEERAKGNILERFSAQQFPDLHSELNLSSLELGDSALYFCASSVRGGIGAEAFFGQGTRLTVV.

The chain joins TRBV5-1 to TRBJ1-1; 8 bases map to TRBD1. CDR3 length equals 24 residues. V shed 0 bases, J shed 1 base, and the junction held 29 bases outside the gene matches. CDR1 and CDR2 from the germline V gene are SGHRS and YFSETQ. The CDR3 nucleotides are TGCGCCAGCAGCTTGGCCTTTACCCAATCACCCGACACCCTTGGACAGGGATCGAACACTGAAGCTTTCTTT. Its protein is CASSLAFTQSPDTLGQGSNTEAFF.

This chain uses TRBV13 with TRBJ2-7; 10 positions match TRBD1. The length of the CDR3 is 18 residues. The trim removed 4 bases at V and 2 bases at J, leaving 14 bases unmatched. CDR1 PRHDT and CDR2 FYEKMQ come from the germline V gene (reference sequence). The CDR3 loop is CASSSSLFRDRGTYEQYF. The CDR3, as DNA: TGTGCCAGCAGCTCCAGCCTATTCCGGGACAGGGGAACCTACGAGCAGTACTTC. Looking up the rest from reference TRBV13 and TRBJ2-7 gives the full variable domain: AAGVIQSPRHLIKEKRETATLKCYPIPRHDTVYWYQQGPGQDPQFLISFYEKMQSDKGSIPDRFSAQQFSDYHSELNMSSLELGDSALYFCASSSSLFRDRGTYEQYFGPGTRLTVT.

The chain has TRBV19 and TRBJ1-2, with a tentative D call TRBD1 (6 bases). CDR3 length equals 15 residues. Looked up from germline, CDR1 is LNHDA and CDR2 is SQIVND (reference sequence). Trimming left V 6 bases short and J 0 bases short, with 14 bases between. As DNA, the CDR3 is TGTGCCAGTAGACTTAGCAGGGGAGCTAACTATGGCTACACCTTC. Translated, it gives CASRLSRGANYGYTF.

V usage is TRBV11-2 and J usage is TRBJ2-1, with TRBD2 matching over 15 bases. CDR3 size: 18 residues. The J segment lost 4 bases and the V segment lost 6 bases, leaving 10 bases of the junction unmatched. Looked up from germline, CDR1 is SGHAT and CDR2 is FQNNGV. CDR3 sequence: CASRPGLAGGPLYNEQFF. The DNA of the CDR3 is TGTGCCAGCAGGCCGGGACTAGCGGGGGGTCCCTTGTACAATGAGCAGTTCTTC.

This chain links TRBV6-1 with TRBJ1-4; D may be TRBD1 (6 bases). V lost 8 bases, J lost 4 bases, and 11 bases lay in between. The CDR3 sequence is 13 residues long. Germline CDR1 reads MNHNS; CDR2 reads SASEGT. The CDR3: CASRTVINEKLFF. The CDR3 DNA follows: TGTGCCAGCCGGACAGTGATTAATGAAAAACTGTTTTTT.

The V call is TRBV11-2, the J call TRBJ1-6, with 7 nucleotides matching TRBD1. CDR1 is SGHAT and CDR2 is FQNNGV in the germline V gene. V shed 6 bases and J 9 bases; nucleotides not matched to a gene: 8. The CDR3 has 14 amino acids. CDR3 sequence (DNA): TGTGCCAGCAGACGACAGGGATCGGGTTCACCCCTCCACTTT. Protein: CASRRQGSGSPLHF.

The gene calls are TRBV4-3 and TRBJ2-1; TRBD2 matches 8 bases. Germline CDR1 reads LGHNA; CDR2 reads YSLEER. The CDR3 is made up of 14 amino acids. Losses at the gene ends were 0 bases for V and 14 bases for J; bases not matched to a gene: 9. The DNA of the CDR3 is TGCGCCAGCAGCCAAGACCGACTAGCGATTACAAAGTTCTTC. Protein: CASSQDRLAITKFF.

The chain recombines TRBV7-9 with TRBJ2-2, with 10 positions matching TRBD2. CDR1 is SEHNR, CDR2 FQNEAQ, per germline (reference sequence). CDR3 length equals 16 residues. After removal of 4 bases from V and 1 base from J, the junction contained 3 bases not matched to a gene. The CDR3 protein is CASSSVAGGNTGELFF. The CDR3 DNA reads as TGTGCCAGCAGCTCAGTAGCGGGGGGGAACACCGGGGAGCTGTTTTTT.

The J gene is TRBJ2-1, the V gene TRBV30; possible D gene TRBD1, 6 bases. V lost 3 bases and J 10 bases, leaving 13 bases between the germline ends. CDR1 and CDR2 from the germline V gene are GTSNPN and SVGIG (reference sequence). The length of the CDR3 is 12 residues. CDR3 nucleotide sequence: TGTGCCTGGAGCCTACAGGGCCGGGAGCAGTTCTTC. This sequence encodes CAWSLQGREQFF.

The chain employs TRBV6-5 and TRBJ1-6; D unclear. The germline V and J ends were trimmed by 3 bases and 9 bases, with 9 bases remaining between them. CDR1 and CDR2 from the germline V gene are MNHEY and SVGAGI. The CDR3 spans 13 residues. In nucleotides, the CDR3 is TGTGCCAGCAGTTATTCGACGGGTTCACCCCTCCACTTT. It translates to CASSYSTGSPLHF.

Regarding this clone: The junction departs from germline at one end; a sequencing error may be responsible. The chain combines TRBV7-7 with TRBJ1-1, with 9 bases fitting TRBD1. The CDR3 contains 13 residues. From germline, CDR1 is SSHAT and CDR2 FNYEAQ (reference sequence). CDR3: CASSPGQGTEAFF. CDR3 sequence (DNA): TGTGCTAGCAGCCCGGGACAGGGTACTGAAGCTTTCTTT.

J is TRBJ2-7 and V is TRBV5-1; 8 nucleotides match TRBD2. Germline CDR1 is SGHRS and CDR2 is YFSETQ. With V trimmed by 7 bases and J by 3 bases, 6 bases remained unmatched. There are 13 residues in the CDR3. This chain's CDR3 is CASAMAGGYEQYF. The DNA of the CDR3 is TGCGCCAGCGCAATGGCGGGGGGCTACGAGCAGTACTTC.

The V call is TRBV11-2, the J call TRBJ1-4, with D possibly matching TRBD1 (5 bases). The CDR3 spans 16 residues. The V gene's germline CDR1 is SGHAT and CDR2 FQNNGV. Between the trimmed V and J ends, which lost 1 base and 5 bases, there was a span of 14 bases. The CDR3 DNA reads TGTGCCAGCAGCTTAGGTCCGGGGGGTTCCAATGAAAAACTGTTTTTT. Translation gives CASSLGPGGSNEKLFF.

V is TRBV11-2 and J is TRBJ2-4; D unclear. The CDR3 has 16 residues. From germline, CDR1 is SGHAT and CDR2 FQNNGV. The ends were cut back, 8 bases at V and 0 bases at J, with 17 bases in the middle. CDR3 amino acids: CASDQAETIAKNIQYF. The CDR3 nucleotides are TGTGCCAGCGACCAGGCAGAAACGATAGCCAAAAACATTCAGTACTTC.

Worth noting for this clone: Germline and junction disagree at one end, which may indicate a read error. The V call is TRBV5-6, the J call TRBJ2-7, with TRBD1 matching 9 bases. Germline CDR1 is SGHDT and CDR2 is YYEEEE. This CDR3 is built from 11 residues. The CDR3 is CARTEQGALAF. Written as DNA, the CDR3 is TGTGCCAGAACAGAACAGGGGGCGCTGGCTTTC.

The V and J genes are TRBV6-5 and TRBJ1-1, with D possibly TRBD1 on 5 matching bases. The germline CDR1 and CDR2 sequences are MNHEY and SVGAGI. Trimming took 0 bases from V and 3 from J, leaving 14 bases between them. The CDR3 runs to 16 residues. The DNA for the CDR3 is TGTGCCAGCAGTTACTCGGGGAGGGAGGGGTACACTGAAGCTTTCTTT. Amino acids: CASSYSGREGYTEAFF.

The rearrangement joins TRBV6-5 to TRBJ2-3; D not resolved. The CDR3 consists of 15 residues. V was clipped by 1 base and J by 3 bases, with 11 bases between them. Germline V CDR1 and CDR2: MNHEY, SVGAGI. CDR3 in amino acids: CASSYWIGATDTQYF. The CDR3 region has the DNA TGTGCCAGCAGTTACTGGATAGGAGCGACAGATACGCAGTATTTT.